This T cell receptor beta chain was observed in a study of T cells in Graves' hyperthyroidism and ophthalmopathy (dated by TCRdb to the late 2010s). For the wider study: Peripheral blood samples were taken at initial diagnosis, before any treatment was given. To identify TCR V-J signatures that set the groups apart, the researchers used a discovery cohort of more than 95 patients, made up of under 50 with Graves' ophthalmopathy and about 60 with stable Graves' hyperthyroidism. Whether ophthalmopathy could be predicted prospectively was tested in an independent validation cohort made up of some 20 hyperthyroidism patients plus 17 patients who later progressed to ophthalmopathy. The 75 to 100 discovery patients were divided at random into training and test sets in a 7:3 ratio. In addition, the study compared T-cell repertoires in thyroid tissue and in blood from roughly six Graves' hyperthyroidism patients. After blood sampling, hyperthyroidism patients were treated with methimazole at a starting dose of 30 mg daily, and ophthalmopathy patients were treated with high-dose intravenous methylprednisolone. The paper reports TCR Vbeta CDR3 sequencing of some 140 peripheral blood samples: some 44 ophthalmopathy, fewer than 85 hyperthyroidism and approximately 17 progressor patients.

Hyperthyroidism patients were aged 18 to 65 years and newly diagnosed, with disease duration of less than 2 months. Patients with uncontrolled infections, other autoimmune diseases, pregnancy or lactation were excluded. Diagnoses were established on the basis of clinical symptoms, serum thyroxine and TRAb, thyroid ultrasound, and orbital computed tomography. For progressor patients, blood was drawn at the first diagnosis of hyperthyroidism, before any ophthalmopathy symptoms had appeared. PBMCs were separated from 10 ml of fresh peripheral blood using Ficoll-Paque density gradient centrifugation. Progressor patients were defined as those initially diagnosed with Graves' hyperthyroidism in whom ophthalmopathy developed during follow-up. Total RNA was extracted with Trizol reagent, and quality was checked on an Agilent 2100 Bioanalyzer. Overall study results and their limits: In validation, the model predicted progression to ophthalmopathy with over 65% sensitivity and over 72% specificity, a median of about six months before onset. No statistical method was used to set the sample size in advance, and investigators knew the group allocation. Most expanded thyroid clonotypes (frequency above 0.001) were also found in blood, which suggests that blood repertoires may mirror thyroid immune responses. In cross-validation, a model built on a 13 V-J signature told ophthalmopathy apart from stable hyperthyroidism with 85% to 90% sensitivity and roughly 82% specificity, and in testing the same model reached 80%/75%.

This clonotype was seen many times. Its antigen is not yet known. No much larger clone is present one base from it, and per-base qualities are unavailable. The CDR3 spans 14 residues, from the cysteine through the phenylalanine. CDR3 DNA only is kept here, 42 bases in frame from base 1. At the junction V is shortened by 11 bases and J by 1 base, with 17 bases in between. The germline V gene (reference sequence) supplies CDR1 SEHNR and CDR2 FQNEAQ. Amplification of TCR beta CDR3 regions was carried out from RNA transcripts. A first-round RT-PCR of the TCR CDR3 used the HTBI primer set with the Qiagen OneStep RT-PCR kit. A second multiplex PCR round built the libraries, followed by size selection and purification. Libraries were sequenced paired-end with 100 bp reads on an Illumina HiSeq2000. The paper's processing steps were these. SOAPnuke was used to process the raw data, removing reads that contained adapters or uncalled bases, had a mean Phred below 15, or lacked an exact match to the constant primer or identifier. COPE v1.2.5 was used to merge high-quality paired reads, and clonotypes were defined as unique nucleotide sequences. MiTCR v1.1 was used to align clonotypes to the IMGT TRBV, TRBD and TRBJ reference segments. The analysis included only V-J combinations with a frequency above 0.0001, which together covered roughly 99% of the repertoires. A TCS score was defined as the ratio between F50 (clonal expansion) and ExV (chaos), using BLOSUM62-based TCRdist between CDR3 peptides within each V-J. Welch's t-statistics and random forest reduced fewer than 600 V-J features to 10 to 15, which were used in a naive Bayes classifier (R e1071). The public sequencing data were trimmed at Q25 with fastp and processed into clonotypes with MiXCR by TCRdb, which kept only in-frame beta chains. Rows are combined by CDR3 protein, so each entry shows the most common genes and DNA. These V and J calls rely on TCRdb rather than the paper's analysis. Recorded for this sample are nearly 600,000 distinct CDR3 sequences; roughly 13% of them occurred a single time. Of the sample, more than 5% is held by the ten largest clones.

The sequenced sample was blood. The sequence links TRBV7-9 to TRBJ1-1, with TRBD1 tentatively as D gene (6 bases match). This TCR came from a woman aged 25 to 45 with Graves' hyperthyroidism that later progressed to Graves' ophthalmopathy. The DNA sequence follows: TGTGCCGGCCGTCGGGGGGACACGAACACTGAAGCTTTCTTT. This gives the protein CAGRRGDTNTEAFF.